One sample yielded the 30 T cell receptor beta chains listed below, sequenced in a study of healthy donors' naive CD4 and CD8 T cells. TCR libraries were built from approximately 520 ng of total RNA by linear amplification. TCRdb re-derived calls from the reads in MiXCR, one entry per CDR3 protein. The sample lists 150,000 to 200,000 distinct CDR3 sequences, 65% to 80% occurring once. The sample comprised naive CD4+ and CD8+ T cells sorted from blood, pooled from several donors. These receptors all come from a pool of human donors in good health; the sample pools cells from several healthy donors.

The V and J genes are TRBV19 and TRBJ1-5; D call uncertain. V lost 8 bases to trimming and J lost 4 bases, with 15 bases between them. In germline, CDR1 is LNHDA, CDR2 SQIVND (reference sequence). The CDR3 loop spans 14 amino acids. CDR3 in DNA: TGTGCCAGTCAAGACCACAGCGAAAATCAGCCCCAGCATTTT. This gives the protein CASQDHSENQPQHF. The full variable domain, its missing parts supplied by reference TRBV19 and TRBJ1-5, is DGGITQSPKYLFRKEGQNVTLSCEQNLNHDAMYWYRQDPGQGLRLIYYSQIVNDFQKGDIAEGYSVSREKKESFPLTVTSAQKNPTAFYLCASQDHSENQPQHFGDGTRLSIL.

The V gene is TRBV7-8, the J gene TRBJ2-7, with no clear D. This CDR3 region has 14 residues. V shed 5 bases and J shed 3 bases, with 14 bases lying between them. Germline CDR1 reads SGHVS; CDR2 reads FQNEAQ. The CDR3 DNA is TGTGCCAGCAGCCTAGGATGGGGATACTACGAGCAGTACTTC. Translation gives CASSLGWGYYEQYF. Full variable domain (outside the CDR3, taken from reference TRBV7-8 and TRBJ2-7): GAGVSQSPRYKVAKRGQDVALRCDPISGHVSLFWYQQALGQGPEFLTYFQNEAQLDKSGLPSDRFFAERPEGSVSTLKIQRTQQEDSAVYLCASSLGWGYYEQYFGPGTRLTVT.

This rearrangement joins TRBV2 to TRBJ2-7; 8 bases map to TRBD1. The germline V gene has CDR1 SNHLY and CDR2 FYNNEI. V lost 7 bases and J lost 5; bases outside the gene matches: 16. This CDR3 is built from 16 residues. The CDR3: CASTQSRSTGDHEQYF. The CDR3 DNA is TGTGCCAGCACCCAGTCACGATCGACAGGGGACCACGAGCAGTACTTC.

V usage is TRBV12-3 or TRBV12-4 and J usage is TRBJ2-1; 7 nucleotides match TRBD1. V shed 5 bases, J shed 2 bases, and the junction held 6 bases outside the gene matches. The CDR3 runs to 15 residues. CDR3 bases: TGTGCCAGCAGTCTTCGACAGGGAACCTACAATGAGCAGTTCTTC. As protein: CASSLRQGTYNEQFF.

The chain combines TRBV29-1 with TRBJ1-2; TRBD1 agrees at 9 bases. The V gene end was trimmed by 5 bases and the J gene end by 4 bases; junction bases not matched to a gene: 8. The CDR3 consists of 14 residues. Germline lookup yields CDR1 SQVTM and CDR2 ANQGSEA. The CDR3 protein is CSVLNDRGSYGYTF. CDR3 bases: TGCAGCGTTCTAAACGACAGGGGGTCCTATGGCTACACCTTC.

A few counts support this clonotype. V and J are TRBV2 and TRBJ2-1; weak D call: TRBD2 (5 bases). Trimming took off 3 bases at V and 3 bases at J, with 9 bases between the two ends. Germline CDR1 reads SNHLY; CDR2 reads FYNNEI. This CDR3 has 14 amino acids. The CDR3 bases are TGTGCCAGCAGTGATCGAGCGGTCTACAATGAGCAGTTCTTC. Its protein product is CASSDRAVYNEQFF. Full variable domain (remainder filled in from reference TRBV2 and TRBJ2-1): EPEVTQTPSHQVTQMGQEVILRCVPISNHLYFYWYRQILGQKVEFLVSFYNNEISEKSEIFDDQFSVERPDGSNFTLKIRSTKLEDSAMYFCASSDRAVYNEQFFGPGTRLTVL.

V is TRBV6-1 and J is TRBJ2-3; no definite D call. Trimming took off 4 bases at V and 7 bases at J, with 9 bases between the two ends. CDR3 length: 12 amino acids. Germline-derived CDR1 and CDR2 are MNHNS and SASEGT. CDR3 amino acids: CASSVIYHTQYF. CDR3 DNA: TGTGCCAGCAGTGTCATTTATCATACGCAGTATTTT.

The chain employs TRBV6-2 or TRBV6-3 and TRBJ2-7; 10 nucleotides match TRBD1. The CDR3 runs to 17 residues. Germline loops: CDR1 MNHEY, CDR2 SVGEGT. After removal of 4 bases from V and 0 bases from J, the junction contained 9 bases not matched to a gene. The CDR3, as DNA: TGTGCCAGCAGTTTGCACCGGGGACAGGGGAGCTCCTACGAGCAGTACTTC. Translating gives CASSLHRGQGSSYEQYF.

J is TRBJ1-1 and V is TRBV27; unclear D gene. Per germline, CDR1 MNHEY and CDR2 SMNVEV (reference sequence). The CDR3 spans 14 residues. V lost 3 bases and J 0 bases, leaving 8 bases between the germline ends. The CDR3 nucleotides are TGTGCCAGCAGTTTTGGCAGCTTGAACACTGAAGCTTTCTTT. Protein sequence: CASSFGSLNTEAFF.

The chain joins TRBV7-8 to TRBJ2-1, with D perhaps given as TRBD1 or TRBD2 (5 bases each). Germline CDR1 and CDR2: SGHVS and FQNEAQ. The CDR3 is 15 amino acids. V was clipped by 3 bases and J by 7 bases, with 16 bases between them. The CDR3 DNA reads as TGTGCCAGCAGCTTCCCGGGGCTGGTTGGAAATGAGCAGTTCTTC. It translates to CASSFPGLVGNEQFF.

The rearrangement uses TRBV29-1 and TRBJ2-7, with 8 bases that match TRBD2. CDR1 and CDR2 (germline): SQVTM, ANQGSEA. The CDR3 runs 12 residues. With V trimmed by 2 bases and J by 5 bases, 2 bases remained unmatched. The CDR3 is CSVESGSHEQYF. The CDR3, as DNA: TGCAGCGTTGAAAGCGGGAGCCACGAGCAGTACTTC.

This sequence joins TRBV7-8 and TRBJ1-1, with D tentatively TRBD1 (5 bases). From germline, CDR1 is SGHVS and CDR2 FQNEAQ. Trimming removed 3 bases from V and 1 base from J, with 12 bases in between. This CDR3 region has 15 residues. The CDR3 protein is CASSLVTAGNTEAFF. CDR3 nucleotide sequence: TGTGCCAGCAGCTTGGTGACAGCAGGGAACACTGAAGCTTTCTTT. The full variable domain, rest sourced from reference TRBV7-8 and TRBJ1-1, is GAGVSQSPRYKVAKRGQDVALRCDPISGHVSLFWYQQALGQGPEFLTYFQNEAQLDKSGLPSDRFFAERPEGSVSTLKIQRTQQEDSAVYLCASSLVTAGNTEAFFGQGTRLTVV.

This chain joins TRBV5-4 and TRBJ2-3; TRBD2 aligns across 13 bases. This CDR3 comprises 16 residues. The germline CDR1 and CDR2 sequences are SGHNT and YYREEE (reference sequence). Trimming at V came to 5 bases and at J to 4 bases, leaving 7 bases not matched to a gene. Here the CDR3 reads CASRPTSGRAPDTQYF. The CDR3 DNA reads TGTGCCAGCAGACCCACTAGCGGGAGGGCCCCAGATACGCAGTATTTT.

V and J are TRBV11-1 and TRBJ2-4, with D possibly TRBD2 on 6 matching bases. Per germline, CDR1 SGHAT and CDR2 FQDESV (reference sequence). Trimming removed 4 bases at V and 1 base at J, with 8 bases between. This CDR3 spans 14 amino acids. This CDR3 is CASSSGRAKNIQYF. The CDR3 DNA follows: TGTGCCAGCAGCTCAGGGAGGGCCAAAAACATTCAGTACTTC. The complete variable domain, with remaining parts taken from reference TRBV11-1 and TRBJ2-4, reads EAEVAQSPRYKITEKSQAVAFWCDPISGHATLYWYRQILGQGPELLVQFQDESVVDDSQLPKDRFSAERLKGVDSTLKIQPAELGDSAMYLCASSSGRAKNIQYFGAGTRLSVL.

This clonotype turned up a few times. The chain is built from TRBV18 and TRBJ2-7; 10 bases align to TRBD1. The germline gives CDR1 KGHSH, CDR2 LQKENI. The CDR3 is 15 residues long. The V gene end was trimmed by 6 bases and the J gene end by 3 bases; junction bases not matched to a gene: 8. The CDR3 sequence: CASSPRGQGLYEQYF. CDR3 bases: TGTGCCAGCTCTCCAAGGGGACAGGGGCTCTACGAGCAGTACTTC.

This clonotype occurred once. The genes are TRBV4-2 and TRBJ2-3, with D uncertain. Trimming pared 0 bases from V and 3 bases from J, leaving 7 bases between. Germline loops: CDR1 LGHNA, CDR2 YNFKEQ. The CDR3 has 14 residues. CDR3 in DNA: TGTGCCAGCAGCCAAGAAAAGTGGACAGATACGCAGTATTTT. It encodes CASSQEKWTDTQYF.

The chain joins TRBV2 to TRBJ2-1; D could derive from TRBD1 or TRBD2 (5 bases each). Germline-derived CDR1 and CDR2 are SNHLY and FYNNEI. The CDR3 is made up of 13 amino acids. Trimming shortened V by 6 bases and J by 5 bases, and 11 bases separated the two germline ends. This chain's CDR3 is CASRPTADNEQFF. In nucleotides, the CDR3 is TGTGCCAGCAGGCCGACAGCGGACAATGAGCAGTTCTTC.

This chain links TRBV28 with TRBJ1-2; D is uncertain. This CDR3 spans 14 amino acids. V gave up 2 bases and J gave up 6 bases, with 13 bases separating them. Germline V lookup: CDR1 MDHEN, CDR2 SYDVKM. Here the CDR3 reads CASSLTREWDGYTF. The CDR3, as DNA: TGTGCCAGCAGTTTAACCAGAGAATGGGATGGCTACACCTTC.

The chain links TRBV6-2 or TRBV6-3 to TRBJ2-7; D is undetermined. The CDR3 is 11 residues long. The V gene lost 4 bases and the J gene lost 4 bases, with 5 bases spanning the gap. Germline V gives CDR1 MNHEY, CDR2 SVGEGT. The CDR3 bases are TGTGCCAGCAGTTTTGATTACGAGCAGTACTTC. Encoded protein: CASSFDYEQYF.

The J gene is TRBJ1-1, the V gene TRBV19; maybe TRBD1 (5 bases). V was clipped by 3 bases and J by 0 bases, with 11 bases between them. This CDR3 contains 15 residues. From germline, CDR1 is LNHDA and CDR2 SQIVND (reference sequence). CDR3 coding DNA: TGTGCCAGTAGTATTATGGCGGGGGTGAACACTGAAGCTTTCTTT. It specifies CASSIMAGVNTEAFF.

The chain combines TRBV19 with TRBJ1-1; D is perhaps TRBD1 (6 bases). Germline loops: CDR1 LNHDA, CDR2 SQIVND (reference sequence). The CDR3 totals 15 residues. V dropped 4 bases and J dropped 0 bases, with 12 bases sitting between them. The CDR3 nucleotides are TGTGCCAGTAGTACTGTCAGGGGTATGAACACTGAAGCTTTCTTT. Encoded protein: CASSTVRGMNTEAFF.

The chain couples TRBV27 to TRBJ2-7; 7 bases are a match to TRBD1. V was clipped by 5 bases and J by 4 bases; unmatched bases: 14. This CDR3 comprises 16 residues. Germline V gene lookup returns CDR1 MNHEY and CDR2 SMNVEV (reference sequence). The CDR3 protein is CASSLQTEGAGYEQYF. The CDR3 bases are TGTGCCAGCAGTCTACAGACAGAGGGGGCGGGTTACGAGCAGTACTTC.

The chain employs TRBV12-3 or TRBV12-4 and TRBJ2-7; D may correspond to TRBD1 or TRBD2 (5 bases each). Trimming removed 6 bases from V and 1 base from J, with 10 bases in between. There are 13 residues in the CDR3. This chain's CDR3 is CASSTGPSYEQYV. CDR3 DNA: TGTGCCAGCAGCACGGGACCGTCCTACGAGCAGTACGTC.

This chain links TRBV30 with TRBJ2-5; D is uncertain. In germline, CDR1 is GTSNPN, CDR2 SVGIG (reference sequence). V lost 5 bases and J 5 bases, leaving 9 bases between the germline ends. The CDR3 has 11 amino acids. This chain's CDR3 is CAWASLETQYF. The CDR3 nucleotides read TGTGCCTGGGCCAGCCTGGAGACCCAGTACTTC. The variable domain in full, completed from reference TRBV30 and TRBJ2-5, reads SQTIHQWPATLVQPVGSPLSLECTVEGTSNPNLYWYRQAAGRGLQLLFYSVGIGQISSEVPQNLSASRPQDRQFILSSKKLLLSDSGFYLCAWASLETQYFGPGTRLLVL.

The chain links TRBV6-2 or TRBV6-3 to TRBJ2-7, with D perhaps TRBD1 (5 bases). This CDR3 is built from 13 residues. Trimming removed 7 bases at V and 3 bases at J, with 13 bases between. CDR1 and CDR2 (germline): MNHEY, SVGEGT. The DNA of the CDR3 is TGTGCCAGCAAGGCAGGGTGGAACTACGAGCAGTACTTC. Translating it yields CASKAGWNYEQYF.

The chain uses TRBV29-1 and TRBJ2-7; 16 nucleotides line up with TRBD2. Germline-derived CDR1 and CDR2 are SQVTM and ANQGSEA. CDR3 size: 18 residues. The junction had 10 bases not matched to a gene; V was cut back by 5 bases and J by 0 bases. For the CDR3, the DNA is TGCAGCGTTCTCAGACCGGGACTAGCGGGAGGGTCCTCCTACGAGCAGTACTTC. Its translation: CSVLRPGLAGGSSYEQYF.

The genes are TRBV6-2 or TRBV6-3 and TRBJ2-1; 10 bases agree with TRBD2. The J segment lost 8 bases and the V segment lost 2 bases, leaving 6 bases of the junction unmatched. The germline gives CDR1 MNHEY, CDR2 SVGEGT. This CDR3 is 15 amino acids long. CDR3 residues: CASSYGLAGVDEQFF. The CDR3 DNA sequence: TGTGCCAGCAGTTACGGGCTAGCGGGAGTCGATGAGCAGTTCTTC.

V usage is TRBV6-5 and J usage is TRBJ2-1, with TRBD2 identical over 11 bases. Germline CDR1 is MNHEY and CDR2 is SVGAGI. V trimming: 6 bases; J trimming: 5 bases; junction bases outside the gene matches: 12. CDR3 length: 17 residues. CDR3 DNA sequence: TGTGCCAGCAGCCTTACCCCGACTAGCGGGGTCAACAATGAGCAGTTCTTC. Its translation is CASSLTPTSGVNNEQFF.

The V call is TRBV29-1, the J call TRBJ2-7, with 7 bases fitting TRBD2. The CDR3 totals 13 residues. Trimming cost V 4 bases and J 1 base; bases outside gene matches: 4. CDR1 and CDR2 from the germline V gene are SQVTM and ANQGSEA. The CDR3 here is CSVANGGSYEQYF. The CDR3 DNA follows: TGCAGCGTTGCTAACGGGGGGTCCTACGAGCAGTACTTC.

The chain joins TRBV18 to TRBJ1-4; D gene uncertain. The CDR3 runs 16 residues. CDR1 and CDR2 from the germline V gene are KGHSH and LQKENI. The V and J ends lost 4 bases and 6 bases respectively, with 18 bases between them. The CDR3 loop reads CASSQVWESLYEKLFF. In DNA, the CDR3 is TGTGCCAGCTCACAAGTTTGGGAGTCGTTGTATGAAAAACTGTTTTTT.